Following are 9 T cell receptor beta chains from one sample sequenced in a study of T cell responses to AZD1222 COVID-19 vaccine. TCRdb's copy holds only in-frame clones and misses some; the assay was immunoSEQ multiplex PCR. Of over 100,000 clones detected, more than 70% appear once; the ten largest clones hold roughly 4.5%. The specimen comprised peripheral blood, sampled 28 days after the second AZD1222 dose. The source is an adult who received the AZD1222 COVID-19 vaccine.

The genes are TRBV7-8 and TRBJ2-6, with 8 bases lining up with TRBD1. Germline assignment: CDR1 SGHVS and CDR2 FQNEAQ. V trimming: 5 bases; J trimming: 1 base; junction bases outside the gene matches: 10. CDR3 length equals 18 residues. The CDR3 sequence: CASSQLQGVLSGANVLTF. CDR3 DNA sequence: TGTGCCAGCAGCCAGCTACAGGGGGTTCTGTCTGGGGCCAACGTCCTGACTTTC.

The chain recombines TRBV19 with TRBJ2-1; 8 bases agree with TRBD2. Losses at the gene ends were 4 bases for V and 8 bases for J; bases not matched to a gene: 16. This CDR3 is built from 17 residues. The germline gives CDR1 LNHDA, CDR2 SQIVND (reference sequence). This CDR3 reads CASSKAAGTRGSDEQFF. The DNA for the CDR3 is TGTGCCAGTAGTAAGGCCGCCGGGACTAGGGGTTCCGATGAGCAGTTCTTC.

J is TRBJ2-2 and V is TRBV5-1; D unresolved. CDR1 is SGHRS, CDR2 YFSETQ, per germline. The CDR3 sequence is 13 residues long. V dropped 0 bases and J dropped 5 bases, with 5 bases sitting between them. For the CDR3, the DNA is TGCGCCAGCAGCTTGGTAAGGACCGGGGAGCTGTTTTTT. It is translated as CASSLVRTGELFF.

V is TRBV9 and J is TRBJ2-3; TRBD2 matches at 10 bases. Germline V gene lookup returns CDR1 SGDLS and CDR2 YYNGEE. The CDR3 length is 19 residues. J was trimmed by 5 bases and V by 0 bases; bases with no gene match: 15. DNA of the CDR3: TGTGCCAGCAGCGTAGCAATAGTCAGCGGGGGGGCCTCTTTAGATACGCAGTATTTT. Translation gives CASSVAIVSGGASLDTQYF. Full variable domain (missing parts from reference TRBV9 and TRBJ2-3): DSGVTQTPKHLITATGQRVTLRCSPRSGDLSVYWYQQSLDQGLQFLIQYYNGEERAKGNILERFSAQQFPDLHSELNLSSLELGDSALYFCASSVAIVSGGASLDTQYFGPGTRLTVL.

The rearrangement links TRBV30 to TRBJ1-1; no clear D gene. The CDR3 loop spans 13 amino acids. Deletions cut 5 bases from V and 5 bases from J, with 15 bases between. From germline, CDR1 is GTSNPN and CDR2 SVGIG (reference sequence). CDR3 sequence reads: CAWGLGLGTEAFF. The CDR3 region has the DNA TGTGCCTGGGGCTTGGGCCTGGGGACTGAAGCTTTCTTT.

V usage is TRBV11-2 and J usage is TRBJ2-1; 7 bases align to TRBD1. The CDR3 length is 14 residues. V lost 2 bases to trimming and J lost 7 bases; unmatched junction nucleotides: 5. Germline V gene sequence: CDR1 SGHAT, CDR2 FQNNGV. CDR3 sequence: CASSLNRQGNEQFF. The CDR3 region has the DNA TGTGCCAGCAGCTTAAACCGACAGGGTAATGAGCAGTTCTTC.

This CDR3 reads CASSQDPNWPTGELFF. CDR3 DNA: TGTGCCAGCAGCCAAGATCCTAACTGGCCGACCGGGGAGCTGTTTTTT. The gene calls are TRBV14 and TRBJ2-2; D gene ambiguous. The V gene lost 0 bases and the J gene lost 5 bases, with 13 bases spanning the gap. Germline values: CDR1 SGHDN, CDR2 FVKESK. CDR3 length: 16 amino acids.

The chain employs TRBV12-3 or TRBV12-4 and TRBJ1-4, with D unresolved. The CDR3 length is 12 residues. The V end was cut by 3 bases, the J end by 10 bases, with 9 bases between. The CDR3 protein is CASSFSGGKLFF. CDR3 coding DNA: TGTGCCAGCAGTTTCTCAGGAGGAAAACTGTTTTTT.

This clone was observed once. The chain is built from TRBV29-1 and TRBJ1-5; D might be TRBD1 (5 bases). Trimming removed 4 bases at V and 5 bases at J, with 15 bases between. The germline CDR1 and CDR2 sequences are SQVTM and ANQGSEA. This CDR3 is built from 14 residues. The CDR3 DNA sequence: TGCAGCGTTGTCATCGGCGGGGACCATCAGCCCCAGCATTTT. Translating gives CSVVIGGDHQPQHF.